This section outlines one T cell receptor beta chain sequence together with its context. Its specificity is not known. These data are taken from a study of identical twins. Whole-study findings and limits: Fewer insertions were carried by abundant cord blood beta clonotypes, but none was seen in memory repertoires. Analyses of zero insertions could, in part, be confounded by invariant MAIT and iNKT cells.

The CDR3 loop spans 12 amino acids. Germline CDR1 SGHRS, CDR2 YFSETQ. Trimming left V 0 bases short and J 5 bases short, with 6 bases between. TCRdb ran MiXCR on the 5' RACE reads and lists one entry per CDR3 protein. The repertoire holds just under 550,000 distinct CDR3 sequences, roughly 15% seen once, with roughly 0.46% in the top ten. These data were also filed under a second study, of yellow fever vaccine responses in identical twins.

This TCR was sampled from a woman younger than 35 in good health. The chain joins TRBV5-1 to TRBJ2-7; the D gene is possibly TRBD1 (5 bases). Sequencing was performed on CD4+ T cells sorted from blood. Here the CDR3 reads CASSLGRDEQYF. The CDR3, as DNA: TGCGCCAGCAGCTTGGGCAGGGACGAGCAGTACTTC.